This T cell receptor beta chain was found in a study of T-cell reconstitution after alpha-beta-depleted transplantation in children listed by TCRdb under 2016. Broadly, across the study: T-cell immune reconstitution after TCRalphabeta/CD19-depleted allogeneic hematopoietic cell transplantation in children was quantitatively tracked in the study by means of TCR repertoire profiling.

This clonotype has ten or more counts. The antigen this receptor binds is unknown. No much larger clonotype is one base removed from it; base qualities were not supplied. Libraries were prepared through PCR. Sequencing relied on an Illumina HiSeq 2500. Molecular barcoding was employed in the preparation of TCR libraries, with unique molecular identifiers being used to normalize TCRbeta repertoire quantification. TCRdb reprocessed the public reads (quality trimming at Q25 with fastp, clone calling with MiXCR) and kept in-frame beta chains. Rows matching on CDR3 protein sequence are summarized as one entry with the most common DNA and genes. The sample table lists hundreds of thousands of distinct CDR3 sequences, approximately 11% of them with a count of one. The ten most abundant clones make up roughly 30% of the sample. The junction shows trimming of 2 bases on V and 5 bases on J, and the gene matches do not reach 5 bases of it. The CDR3 holds 15 amino acids from the cysteine to the phenylalanine. Kept here is only the CDR3 DNA, which spans 45 bases and is read in frame from base 1. Based on the germline V gene, the CDR1 and CDR2 sequences are SGHTA and FQGTGA.

Here is what the overall study found, with its caveats: Apparently early alphabetaT-cell count recovery about two months after transplant reportedly relied on only several hundred rapidly expanded clones derived from non-depleted graft cells. In some patients, the high TCRbeta diversity seen at day 60 was put down to recipient T cells and intrathymic progenitors that had survived conditioning. Hyperexpanded clone frequencies declined over subsequent months; after one year, T-cell counts and TCRbeta diversity were mostly attributed to newly produced T cells.

Explained via the paper, the treatment or condition label denotes: allogeneic hematopoietic cell transplantation with graft depleted of TCRalphabeta T cells and CD19 B cells. The transplant recipients were children given TCRalphabeta/CD19-depleted allogeneic hematopoietic cell grafts. The material sequenced was PBMCs, taken before TCRalphabeta/CD19-depleted stem cell transplant. The sequence links TRBV7-3 to TRBJ2-1; TRBD2 aligns with 8 central bases. The sequence came from a child less than two years old with acute myeloid leukemia, due to receive a stem cell transplant. The CDR3 in this case is CASSLWTSTNNEQFF. At the DNA level, the sequence is TGTGCCAGCAGCTTATGGACTAGCACCAACAATGAGCAGTTCTTC.